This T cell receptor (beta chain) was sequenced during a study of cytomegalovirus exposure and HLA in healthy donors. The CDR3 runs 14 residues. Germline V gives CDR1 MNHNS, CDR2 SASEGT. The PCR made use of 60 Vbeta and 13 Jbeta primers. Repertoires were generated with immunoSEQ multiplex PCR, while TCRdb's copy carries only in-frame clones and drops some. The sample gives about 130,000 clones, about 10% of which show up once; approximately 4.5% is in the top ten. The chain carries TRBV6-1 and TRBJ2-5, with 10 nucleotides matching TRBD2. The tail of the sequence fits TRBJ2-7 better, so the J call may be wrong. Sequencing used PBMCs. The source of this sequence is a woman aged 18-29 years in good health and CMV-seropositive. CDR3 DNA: TGTGCCAGCAGTCCCCTAGCGGGAGTTGTCGAGCAGTACTTC. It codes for CASSPLAGVVEQYF.